A selection of T cell receptor beta chains follows, all from one sample in a study of T cells in Graves' hyperthyroidism and ophthalmopathy. TCRdb reanalysed the multiplex PCR reads using MiXCR and keeps one entry per CDR3 protein. The sample comprises 300,000 to 450,000 distinct CDR3 sequences, 25% of which are singletons, and 73% rests with the top ten. The material sequenced was blood. The source of these receptors is a man over 45 with Graves' hyperthyroidism. The CDR3 runs from the conserved cysteine through the conserved F or W. A D gene is named only where the DNA matches it firmly. The listing skips clone size in some rows; elsewhere it reads once, few, many or a size class.

>-|TRBV5-1|-|TRBJ1-5
TGTGCCAGCAGCTTTTCCCCTCGGGATGAGGGACAGCCCCAGCATTTT
CASSFSPRDEGQPQHF
>-|TRBV6-9|-|TRBJ2-7
TGTGCCAGCAGTTCCAGACACTTCTACGAGCAGTACTTC
CASSSRHFYEQYF
>many|TRBV12-3/TRBV12-4|-|TRBJ2-7
TGTGCCAGCAGCCTGGAACCGCGGGAGCAGTACTTC
CASSLEPREQYF
>once|TRBV7-8|TRBD2|TRBJ2-1
TGTGCCAGCAGCTTATCCTTAGCGGGAGGCGATGGTGAGCAGTTCTTC
CASSLSLAGGDGEQFF
>-|TRBV7-6|TRBD2|TRBJ2-3
TGTGCCAGCAGCTTATCTAGCGGAGGGGTCACAGATACGCAGTATTTT
CASSLSSGGVTDTQYF
>few|TRBV28|-|TRBJ2-2
TGTGCCAGCAGTTCTCCGGGACACCGGCGGACCGGGGAGCTGTTTTTT
CASSSPGHRRTGELFF
>-|TRBV12-3/TRBV12-4|-|TRBJ1-4
TGTGCCAGCAGTTTACGGGGATTGGGGGGTTATAATGAAAAACTGTTTTTT
CASSLRGLGGYNEKLFF
>-|TRBV28|TRBD1|TRBJ2-5
TGTGCCAGCACTAAAAGGGACAGGGATCAAGAGACCCAGTACTTC
CASTKRDRDQETQYF
>few|TRBV18|-|TRBJ2-5
TGTGCCAGCTCACTCGCCACGAACGATAAAGAGACCCAGTACTTC
CASSLATNDKETQYF
>few|TRBV7-9|TRBD1|TRBJ2-7
TGTGCCAGCAGCTTAAGAGAGGGACAGGGTAAGGTGCAGTACTTC
CASSLREGQGKVQYF
>-|TRBV19|-|TRBJ1-2
TGTGCCAGTAGTGGCATCCTCCATGGCTACACCTTC
CASSGILHGYTF
>-|TRBV6-6|-|TRBJ2-1
TGTGCCAGCAGTTACCGCCATGGGCCGAGCTCCTACAATGAGCAGTTCTTC
CASSYRHGPSSYNEQFF
>-|TRBV12-3/TRBV12-4|-|TRBJ1-1
TGTGCCAGCAGTTTTAAAGCGAACACTGAAGCTTTCTTT
CASSFKANTEAFF
>many|TRBV27|TRBD2|TRBJ2-5
TGTGCCAGCAGTCCCCAGGGAGGGAGGAGAGAGACCCAGTACTTC
CASSPQGGRRETQYF
>-|TRBV24-1|TRBD2|TRBJ2-2
TGTGCCACCAGTGATTTTATCCAGCGGGGCACCACCGGGGAGCTGTTTTTT
CATSDFIQRGTTGELFF
>many|TRBV27|TRBD1|TRBJ2-1
TGTGCCAGCAGTTGGGGGACAGGGAACTACAATGAGCAGTTCTTC
CASSWGTGNYNEQFF
>-|TRBV20-1|-|TRBJ2-5
TGCAGTGCTAGTGTTGGGACTGGTCTGTACTTC
CSASVGTGLYF
>-|TRBV9|TRBD2|TRBJ2-3
TGTGCCAGCAGCGCTTTCCGGGGGGACTATAGCACAGATACGCAGTATTTT
CASSAFRGDYSTDTQYF
>few|TRBV7-9|-|TRBJ1-4
TGTGCCAGCAGATGGACCCGGAAGGAAAAACTGTTTTTT
CASRWTRKEKLFF
>once|TRBV15|TRBD2|TRBJ2-5
TGTGCCACCAGCAGAGACGGACTAGCGGGGGAGACCCAGTACTTC
CATSRDGLAGETQYF
>-|TRBV7-2|TRBD2|TRBJ2-1
TGTGCCAGCAGCTTAGGACCCGAGGGACTAGCGGGACCCTCCTACAATGAGCAGTTCTTC
CASSLGPEGLAGPSYNEQFF
>-|TRBV4-2|TRBD1|TRBJ2-5
TGTGCCAGCAGCCAAGTGACAGGGGGCGACTGGGGGGAGACCCAGTACTTC
CASSQVTGGDWGETQYF
>many|TRBV6-1|-|TRBJ2-1
TGTGCCAGCAGTGAAAACAGGGTTCATGAGCAGTTCTTC
CASSENRVHEQFF
>-|TRBV5-4|-|TRBJ1-1
TGTGCCAGCAGCCCGGTGGACAGGAACACTGAAGCTTTCTTT
CASSPVDRNTEAFF
>few|TRBV9|TRBD1|TRBJ2-3
TGTGCCAGCAGCCTGACGACAGGGCGTCTGACGCAGTATTTT
CASSLTTGRLTQYF
>-|TRBV7-6|-|TRBJ1-1
TGTGCCAGCAGCTTTGAGGGGGACACTGAAGCTTTCTTT
CASSFEGDTEAFF
>-|TRBV20-1|-|TRBJ2-5
TGCAGTGCTAGTCAGGGGGGGGGGACCCAGTACTTC
CSASQGGGTQYF
>-|TRBV25-1|-|TRBJ1-6
TGTGCCAGCAGCGGACCGGTCCCAAATTCACCCCTCCACTTT
CASSGPVPNSPLHF
>few|TRBV7-8|TRBD1|TRBJ1-5
TGTGCCAGCAGCTCGGACAGGGGTGTTCAGCCCCAGCATTTT
CASSSDRGVQPQHF
>-|TRBV7-2|TRBD2|TRBJ2-1
TGTGCCAGCAGCTCCCTCGGACTAGCGGCTATCAATGAGCAGTTCTTC
CASSSLGLAAINEQFF
>few|TRBV20-1|-|TRBJ1-1
TGCAGTGCTATCCCTCCTCGCTTGAACACTGAAGCTTTCTTT
CSAIPPRLNTEAFF
>-|TRBV19|TRBD2|TRBJ2-1
TGTGCCAGTAGTATTAGTACAGGCGGGAGGGCTATGAATGAGCAGTTCTTC
CASSISTGGRAMNEQFF
>many|TRBV28|TRBD1|TRBJ1-1
TGTGCCAGCAGTTATTCTCCAGGGGGGGCTTTCTTT
CASSYSPGGAFF
>-|TRBV5-1|-|TRBJ2-1
TGCGCCAGCACGGGCGGGAATGAGCAGTTCTTC
CASTGGNEQFF
>-|TRBV27|TRBD1|TRBJ2-2
TGTGCCAGCAGTTTACAGGGGGTTACCGGGGAGCTGTTTTTT
CASSLQGVTGELFF
>many|TRBV28|TRBD2|TRBJ2-1
TGTGCCAGCATTACATTAGCGGGAGGGCTTTTCTCTTACAATGAGCAGTTCTTC
CASITLAGGLFSYNEQFF
>-|TRBV7-3|TRBD1|TRBJ2-1
TGTGCCAGCAGCTTAACGACACAACAGGGGAACAATGAGCAGTTCTTC
CASSLTTQQGNNEQFF